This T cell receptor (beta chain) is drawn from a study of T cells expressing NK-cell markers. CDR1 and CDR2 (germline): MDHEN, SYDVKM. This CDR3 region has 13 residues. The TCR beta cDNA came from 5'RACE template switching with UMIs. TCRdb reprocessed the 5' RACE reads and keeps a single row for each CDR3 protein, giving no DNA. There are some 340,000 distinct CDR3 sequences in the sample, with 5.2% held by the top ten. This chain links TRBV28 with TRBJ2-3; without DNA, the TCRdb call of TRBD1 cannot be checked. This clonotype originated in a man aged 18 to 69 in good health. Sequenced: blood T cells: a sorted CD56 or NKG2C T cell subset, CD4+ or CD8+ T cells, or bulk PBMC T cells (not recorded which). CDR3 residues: CASRPGGSDTQYF.